Given below is one T cell receptor beta chain in context. Per germline, CDR1 DFQATT and CDR2 SNEGSKA (reference sequence). Trimming pared 3 bases from V and 0 bases from J, leaving 8 bases between. This CDR3 region has 14 residues. This specimen comes from a study of control samples from healthy donors and cancer patients. Here immunoSEQ multiplex PCR was the method, and the copy in TCRdb shows in-frame clones only, minus some. The repertoire includes about 44,000 clones, around 87% of them detected once, and approximately 10% sits in the top ten. The chain carries TRBV20-1 and TRBJ1-4; D is unresolved. The source is a woman aged 55 to 70 with lung cancer. Source material: PBMCs. The CDR3 DNA sequence: TGCAGTGCTAGTCCGGAGGCAACTAATGAAAAACTGTTTTTT. This gives the protein CSASPEATNEKLFF.